This T cell receptor (beta chain) is drawn from a study of blood T cells in healthy people across ages. The V and J ends lost 0 bases and 7 bases respectively, with 12 bases between them. Germline assignment: CDR1 SGHTA and CDR2 FQGNSA. CDR3 length: 15 amino acids. Findings of the study overall: Estimates drawn from one million T cells were deemed to understate diversity.

Primers used in a second PCR of about 6 to 11 cycles were a sample-barcoded 5' primer and a J-beta primer mix. TCRdb redid the calling of the 5' RACE reads with MiXCR, one entry per CDR3 protein. The sample lists 700,000 or so distinct CDR3 sequences, 40% to 45% occurring once. The people who gave samples were healthy Caucasians from Russia, aged roughly 6 to 90. In its sample, this clonotype was seen a few times. Its specificity is unknown. The TCR was taken from a man older than 75 in good health. Sequenced: blood. V and J are TRBV7-2 and TRBJ2-2; D not resolved. The CDR3 reads CASSLAMTGIGELFF. The CDR3, as DNA: TGTGCCAGCAGCTTAGCGATGACTGGTATCGGGGAGCTGTTTTTT.